This TCR beta chain stems from a study of glioma-infiltrating T cells after dendritic cell vaccination. Study overall: Samples are from glioblastoma patients in Phase I and II dendritic cell vaccine trials. General study points: Patients with more pretreatment TILs had longer time to progression and survival.

A remark on this clone: As yet, its antigen is unknown.

Produced via immunoSEQ multiplex PCR; TCRdb's table is partial and in-frame only. This table has about 82,000 clones, roughly 90% appearing once. The junction had 5 bases not matched to a gene; V was cut back by 4 bases and J by 5 bases. CDR3 length: 16 amino acids. Germline-derived CDR1 and CDR2 are SGHAT and FQNNGV. The sequence derives from a human donor with glioblastoma. The material was blood, obtained before dendritic cell vaccination. The gene calls are TRBV11-2 and TRBJ2-2, with 12 bases fitting TRBD2. CDR3 in DNA: TGTGCCAGCAGCTCGACTAGCGGGGGTGGAACCGGGGAGCTGTTTTTT. Amino acids: CASSSTSGGGTGELFF.